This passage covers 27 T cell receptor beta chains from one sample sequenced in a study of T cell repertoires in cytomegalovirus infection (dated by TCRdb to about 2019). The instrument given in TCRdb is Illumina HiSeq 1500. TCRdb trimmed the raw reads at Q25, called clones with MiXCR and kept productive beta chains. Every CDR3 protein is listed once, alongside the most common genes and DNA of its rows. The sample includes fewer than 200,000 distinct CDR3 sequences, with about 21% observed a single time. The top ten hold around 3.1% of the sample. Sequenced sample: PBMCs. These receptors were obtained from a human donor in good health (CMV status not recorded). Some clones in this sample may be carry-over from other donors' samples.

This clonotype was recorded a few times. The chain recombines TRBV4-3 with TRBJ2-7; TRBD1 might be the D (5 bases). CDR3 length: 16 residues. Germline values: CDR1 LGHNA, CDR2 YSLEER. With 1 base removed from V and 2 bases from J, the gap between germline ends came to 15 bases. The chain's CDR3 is CASSQGNVGPPYEQYF. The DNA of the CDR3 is TGCGCCAGCAGCCAAGGAAACGTGGGGCCTCCCTACGAGCAGTACTTC.

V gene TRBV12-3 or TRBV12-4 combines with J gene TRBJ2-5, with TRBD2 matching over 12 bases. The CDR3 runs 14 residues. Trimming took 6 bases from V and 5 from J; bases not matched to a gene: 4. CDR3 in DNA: TGTGCCAGCAGCCCTAGCGGGGGGGCGGAGACCCAGTACTTC. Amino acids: CASSPSGGAETQYF.

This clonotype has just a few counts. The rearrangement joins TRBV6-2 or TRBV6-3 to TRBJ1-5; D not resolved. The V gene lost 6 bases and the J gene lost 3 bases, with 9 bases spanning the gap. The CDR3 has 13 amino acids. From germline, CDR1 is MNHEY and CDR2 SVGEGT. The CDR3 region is CASSRRFNQPQHF. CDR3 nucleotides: TGTGCCAGCAGCAGAAGATTCAATCAGCCCCAGCATTTT.

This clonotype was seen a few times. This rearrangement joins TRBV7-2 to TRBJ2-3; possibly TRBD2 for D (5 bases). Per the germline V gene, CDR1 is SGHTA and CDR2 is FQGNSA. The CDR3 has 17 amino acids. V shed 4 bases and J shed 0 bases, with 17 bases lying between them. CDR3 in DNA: TGTGCCAGCAGCTCCAACTTGGGTAGCGCAAGCACAGATACGCAGTATTTT. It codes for CASSSNLGSASTDTQYF.

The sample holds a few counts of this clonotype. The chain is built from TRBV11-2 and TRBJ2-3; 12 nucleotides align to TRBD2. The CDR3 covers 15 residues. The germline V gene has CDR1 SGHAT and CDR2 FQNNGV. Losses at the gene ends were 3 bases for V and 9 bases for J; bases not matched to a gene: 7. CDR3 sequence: CASSFASGGAGTQYF. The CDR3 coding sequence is TGTGCCAGCAGCTTTGCTAGCGGGGGGGCGGGGACGCAGTATTTT. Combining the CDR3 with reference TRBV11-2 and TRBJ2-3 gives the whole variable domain EAGVAQSPRYKIIEKRQSVAFWCNPISGHATLYWYQQILGQGPKLLIQFQNNGVVDDSQLPKDRFSAERLKGVDSTLKIQPAKLEDSAVYLCASSFASGGAGTQYFGPGTRLTVL.

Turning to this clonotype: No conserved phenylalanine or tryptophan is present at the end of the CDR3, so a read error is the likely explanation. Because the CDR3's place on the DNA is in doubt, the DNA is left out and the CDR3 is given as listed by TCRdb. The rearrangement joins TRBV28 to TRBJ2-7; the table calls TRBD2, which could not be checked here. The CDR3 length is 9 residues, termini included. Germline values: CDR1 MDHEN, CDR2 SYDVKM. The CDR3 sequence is CASSLNAQR.

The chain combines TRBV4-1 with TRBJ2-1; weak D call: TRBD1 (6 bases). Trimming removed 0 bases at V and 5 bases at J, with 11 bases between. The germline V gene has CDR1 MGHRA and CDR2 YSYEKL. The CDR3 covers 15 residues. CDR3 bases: TGCGCCAGCAGCCAAGAGGGGGCGAGTCACAATGAGCAGTTCTTC. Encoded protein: CASSQEGASHNEQFF.

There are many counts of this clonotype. The CDR3 region has the DNA TGTGCCAGCAGCTTAGGACCGGATAACTATGGCTACACCTTC. This sequence encodes CASSLGPDNYGYTF. This chain connects TRBV7-2 to TRBJ1-2; D is uncertain. The length of the CDR3 is 14 residues. The V and J ends lost 1 base and 1 base respectively, with 7 bases between them. Per germline, CDR1 SGHTA and CDR2 FQGNSA.

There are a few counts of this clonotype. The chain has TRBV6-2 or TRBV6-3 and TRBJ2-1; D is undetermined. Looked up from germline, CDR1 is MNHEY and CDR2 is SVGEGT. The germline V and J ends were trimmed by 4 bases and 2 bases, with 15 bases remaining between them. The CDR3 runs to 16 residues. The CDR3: CASSFLVVGAYNEQFF. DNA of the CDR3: TGTGCCAGCAGTTTCCTCGTGGTGGGCGCCTACAATGAGCAGTTCTTC.

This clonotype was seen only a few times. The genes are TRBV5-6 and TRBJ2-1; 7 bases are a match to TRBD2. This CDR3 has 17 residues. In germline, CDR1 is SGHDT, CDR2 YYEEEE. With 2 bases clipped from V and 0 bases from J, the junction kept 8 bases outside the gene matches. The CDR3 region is CASSLASGTTSYNEQFF. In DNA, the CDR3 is TGTGCCAGCAGCTTAGCTAGCGGAACTACCTCCTACAATGAGCAGTTCTTC.

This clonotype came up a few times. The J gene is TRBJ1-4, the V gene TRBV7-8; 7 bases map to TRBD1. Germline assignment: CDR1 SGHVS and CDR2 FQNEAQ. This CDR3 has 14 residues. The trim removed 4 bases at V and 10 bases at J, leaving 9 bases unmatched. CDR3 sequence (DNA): TGTGCCAGCAGCTCAGACAGGGCTCAGGGAAAACTGTTTTTT. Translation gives CASSSDRAQGKLFF.

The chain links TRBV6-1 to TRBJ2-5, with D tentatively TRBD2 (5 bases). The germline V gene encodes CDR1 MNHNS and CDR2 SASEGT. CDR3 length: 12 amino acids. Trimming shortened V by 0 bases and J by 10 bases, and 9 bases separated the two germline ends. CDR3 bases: TGTGCCAGCAGTGAAGCGGGTCGGGACCAGTACTTC. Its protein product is CASSEAGRDQYF.

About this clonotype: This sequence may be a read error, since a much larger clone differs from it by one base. The CDR3: CASSLSPSYEQYF. As DNA, the CDR3 is TGTGCCAGCAGCTTATCCCCATCCTACGAGCAGTACTTC. V is TRBV7-3 and J is TRBJ2-7; D not resolved. Germline V CDR1 and CDR2: SGHTA, FQGTGA. CDR3 length: 13 amino acids. V lost 2 bases to trimming and J lost 1 base, with 6 bases between them. Full variable domain (rest looked up from reference TRBV7-3 and TRBJ2-7): GAGVSQTPSNKVTEKGKYVELRCDPISGHTALYWYRQSLGQGPEFLIYFQGTGAADDSGLPNDRFFAVRPEGSVSTLKIQRTERGDSAVYLCASSLSPSYEQYFGPGTRLTVT.

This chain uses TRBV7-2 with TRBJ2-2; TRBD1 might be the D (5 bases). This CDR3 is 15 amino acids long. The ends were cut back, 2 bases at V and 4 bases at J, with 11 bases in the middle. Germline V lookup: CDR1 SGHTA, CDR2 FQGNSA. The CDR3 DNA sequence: TGTGCCAGCAGCTTATTGGTTCAGGGCACCGGGGAGCTGTTTTTT. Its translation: CASSLLVQGTGELFF.

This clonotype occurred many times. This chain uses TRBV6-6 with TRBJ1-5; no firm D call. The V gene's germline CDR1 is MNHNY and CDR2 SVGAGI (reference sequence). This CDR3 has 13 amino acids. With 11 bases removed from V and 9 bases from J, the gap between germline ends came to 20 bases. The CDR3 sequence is CACSPGSRGPQHF. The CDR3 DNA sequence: TGTGCCTGCTCCCCCGGCAGCCGTGGGCCCCAGCATTTT.

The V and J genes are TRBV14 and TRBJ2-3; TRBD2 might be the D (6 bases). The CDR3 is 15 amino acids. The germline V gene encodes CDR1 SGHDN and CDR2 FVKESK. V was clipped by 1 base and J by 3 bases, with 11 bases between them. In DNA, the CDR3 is TGTGCCAGCAGCCAAGTCGGGAGAGGGACAGATACGCAGTATTTT. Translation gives CASSQVGRGTDTQYF.

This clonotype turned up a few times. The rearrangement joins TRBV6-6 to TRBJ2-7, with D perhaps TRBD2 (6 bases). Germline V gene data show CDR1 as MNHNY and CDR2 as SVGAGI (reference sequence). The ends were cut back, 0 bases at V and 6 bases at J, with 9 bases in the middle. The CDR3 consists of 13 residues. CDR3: CASSYSGGAEQYF. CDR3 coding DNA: TGTGCCAGCAGTTACTCGGGGGGAGCCGAGCAGTACTTC.

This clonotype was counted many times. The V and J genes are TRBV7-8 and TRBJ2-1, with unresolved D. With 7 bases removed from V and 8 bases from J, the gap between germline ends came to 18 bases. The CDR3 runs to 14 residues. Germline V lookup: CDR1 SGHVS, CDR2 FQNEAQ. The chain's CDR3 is CASISRVVSHEQFF. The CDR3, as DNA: TGTGCCAGCATCTCTAGGGTAGTATCTCATGAGCAGTTCTTC.

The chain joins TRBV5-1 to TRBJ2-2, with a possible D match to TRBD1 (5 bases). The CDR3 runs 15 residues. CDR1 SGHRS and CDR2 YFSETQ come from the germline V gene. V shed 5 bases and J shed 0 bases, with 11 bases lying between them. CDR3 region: CASSSTAANTGELFF. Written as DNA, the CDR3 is TGCGCCAGCAGTTCGACAGCTGCGAACACCGGGGAGCTGTTTTTT.

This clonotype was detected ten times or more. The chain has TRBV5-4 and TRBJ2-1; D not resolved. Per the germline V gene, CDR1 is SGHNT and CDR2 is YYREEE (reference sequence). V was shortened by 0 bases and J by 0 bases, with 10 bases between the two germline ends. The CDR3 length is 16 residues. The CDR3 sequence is CASSLVVSSSYNEQFF. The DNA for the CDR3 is TGTGCCAGCAGCTTGGTAGTCTCGAGCTCCTACAATGAGCAGTTCTTC.

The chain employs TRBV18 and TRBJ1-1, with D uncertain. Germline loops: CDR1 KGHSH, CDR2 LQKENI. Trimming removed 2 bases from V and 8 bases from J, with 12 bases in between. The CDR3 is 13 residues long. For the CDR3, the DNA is TGTGCCAGCTCACCAAGCCCGATCGTGGAAGCTTTCTTT. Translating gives CASSPSPIVEAFF. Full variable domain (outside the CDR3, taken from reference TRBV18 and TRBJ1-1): NAGVMQNPRHLVRRRGQEARLRCSPMKGHSHVYWYRQLPEEGLKFMVYLQKENIIDESGMPKERFSAEFPKEGPSILRIQQVVRGDSAAYFCASSPSPIVEAFFGQGTRLTVV.

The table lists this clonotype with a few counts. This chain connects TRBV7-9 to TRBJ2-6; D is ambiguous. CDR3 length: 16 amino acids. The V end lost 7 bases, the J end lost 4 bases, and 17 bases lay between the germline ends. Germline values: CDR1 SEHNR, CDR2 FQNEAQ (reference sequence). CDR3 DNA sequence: TGTGCCAGCAACCCGGGCCTCATTGGGGGGGCCAACGTCCTGACTTTC. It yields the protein CASNPGLIGGANVLTF. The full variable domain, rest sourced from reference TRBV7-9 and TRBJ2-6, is DTGVSQNPRHKITKRGQNVTFRCDPISEHNRLYWYRQTLGQGPEFLTYFQNEAQLEKSRLLSDRFSAERPKGSFSTLEIQRTEQGDSAMYLCASNPGLIGGANVLTFGAGSRLTVL.

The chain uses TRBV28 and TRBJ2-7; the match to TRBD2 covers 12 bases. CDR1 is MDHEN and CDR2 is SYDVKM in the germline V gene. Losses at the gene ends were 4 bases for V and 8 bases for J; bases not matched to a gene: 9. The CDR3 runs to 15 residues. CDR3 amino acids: CASSSTSGSLWKQYF. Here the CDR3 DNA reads TGTGCCAGCAGTTCGACTAGCGGGAGCCTATGGAAGCAGTACTTC.

CDR3 sequence (DNA): TGTGCCATCACTTTTCAGGGGTTATTCGGCTACGAGCAGTACTTC. Protein: CAITFQGLFGYEQYF. The chain uses TRBV10-3 and TRBJ2-7; a weak D match, TRBD1 (6 bases). V was trimmed by 7 bases and J by 3 bases, leaving 19 bases between them. Germline-derived CDR1 and CDR2 are ENHRY and SYGVKD. CDR3 length: 15 amino acids.

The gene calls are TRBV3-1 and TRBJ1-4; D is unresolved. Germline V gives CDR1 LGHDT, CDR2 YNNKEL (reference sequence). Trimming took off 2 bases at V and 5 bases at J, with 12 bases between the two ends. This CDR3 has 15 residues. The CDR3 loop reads CASSQSANSNEKLFF. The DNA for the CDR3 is TGTGCCAGCAGCCAATCGGCAAACTCGAATGAAAAACTGTTTTTT.

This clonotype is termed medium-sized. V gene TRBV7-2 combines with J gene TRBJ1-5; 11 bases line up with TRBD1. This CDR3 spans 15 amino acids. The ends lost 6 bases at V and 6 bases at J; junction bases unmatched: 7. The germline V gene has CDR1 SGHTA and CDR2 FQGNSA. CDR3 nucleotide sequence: TGTGCCAGCAGTGTGGACAGGGGGCGACTTCAGCCCCAGCATTTT. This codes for CASSVDRGRLQPQHF. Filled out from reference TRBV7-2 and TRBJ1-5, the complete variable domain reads GAGVSQSPSNKVTEKGKDVELRCDPISGHTALYWYRQSLGQGLEFLIYFQGNSAPDKSGLPSDRFSAERTGGSVSTLTIQRTQQEDSAVYLCASSVDRGRLQPQHFGDGTRLSIL.

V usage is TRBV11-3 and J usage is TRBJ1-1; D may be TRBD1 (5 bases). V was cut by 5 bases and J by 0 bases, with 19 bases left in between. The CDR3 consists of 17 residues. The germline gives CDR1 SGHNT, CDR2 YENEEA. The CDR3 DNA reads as TGTGCCAGCAGCGATATTCTGAGGGGCAGAATGAACACTGAAGCTTTCTTT. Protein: CASSDILRGRMNTEAFF.